The rows below give T cell receptor beta chains drawn from one sample of a study of control samples from healthy donors and cancer patients. Generated by immunoSEQ multiplex PCR, the TCRdb table keeps only in-frame clones and is missing some. This table holds approximately 58,000 clones, roughly nine tenths found once. Sequencing input: PBMCs. The receptor source for this set is a man aged 55 to 69 with head and neck cancer. CDR3s include the opening cysteine and the closing phenylalanine or tryptophan. A D gene is named only where the DNA matches it firmly. Clone size, where shown, is once, few, many, or a class for clones that have expanded.

j_call | cdr3_length | d_call | v_call | clone_size | cdr3_aa | cdr3_nt
TRBJ1-1 | 13 | TRBD1 | TRBV28 | - | CALKPRTGGEAFF | TGTGCCTTAAAACCCAGGACAGGGGGTGAAGCTTTCTTT
TRBJ2-3 | 14 | TRBD1 | TRBV9 | - | CASSAGTGQDTQYF | TGTGCCAGCAGCGCAGGGACAGGGCAAGATACGCAGTATTTT
TRBJ2-2 | 17 | TRBD2 | TRBV4-3 | - | CASSHGLAGDNTGELFF | TGCGCCAGCAGCCACGGACTAGCGGGGGATAACACCGGGGAGCTGTTTTTT
TRBJ2-2 | 14 | - | TRBV6-5 | - | CATRPGPDTGELFF | TGTGCCACCCGACCGGGGCCCGACACCGGGGAGCTGTTTTTT
TRBJ2-1 | 18 | - | TRBV9 | - | CASSEGTSVREKDNEQFF | TGTGCCAGCAGCGAGGGGACCTCGGTTAGGGAAAAGGACAATGAGCAGTTCTTC
TRBJ1-3 | 14 | - | TRBV7-9 | - | CASSNQGSGSTIYF | TGTGCCAGCAGCAATCAGGGCTCTGGAAGCACCATATATTTT
TRBJ1-1 | 15 | TRBD1 | TRBV4-1 | once | CASSQPTGRRAEAFF | TGCGCCAGCAGCCAACCGACAGGGCGGAGGGCTGAAGCTTTCTTT
TRBJ2-6 | 15 | - | TRBV3-1/TRBV3-2 | - | CASENGGSGANVLTF | TGTGCCAGCGAGAACGGGGGCTCTGGGGCCAACGTCCTGACTTTC
TRBJ2-1 | 16 | TRBD2 | TRBV4-2 | - | CASSQVTLAANNEQFF | TGTGCCAGCAGCCAAGTGACACTAGCGGCAAACAATGAGCAGTTCTTC
TRBJ1-6 | 12 | - | TRBV27 | - | CASSINNSPLHF | TGTGCCAGCAGTATAAATAATTCACCCCTCCACTTT
TRBJ2-7 | 13 | - | TRBV28 | - | CASSLGHFYEQYF | TGTGCCAGCAGCCTGGGACACTTCTACGAGCAGTACTTC
TRBJ1-1 | 15 | - | TRBV7-2 | few | CASSSVQGRGTEAFF | TGTGCCAGCAGCTCAGTACAGGGAAGGGGCACTGAAGCTTTCTTT
TRBJ2-1 | 13 | - | TRBV7-2 | - | CASSTLYNNEQFF | TGTGCCAGCAGCACCTTATATAACAATGAGCAGTTCTTC
TRBJ2-2 | 19 | TRBD2 | TRBV4-1 | few | CASSHRTSGRPVLPGELFF | TGCGCCAGCAGCCATCGGACTAGCGGGAGGCCTGTCCTCCCCGGGGAGCTGTTTTTT
TRBJ1-1 | 12 | - | TRBV28 | - | CASTFTNTEAFF | TGTGCCAGCACCTTCACGAACACTGAAGCTTTCTTT
TRBJ1-2 | 15 | - | TRBV6-5 | - | CASSSIGGAHYGYTF | TGTGCCAGCAGTTCCATTGGAGGGGCGCACTATGGCTACACCTTC
TRBJ1-2 | 13 | TRBD1 | TRBV27 | - | CASRPTGEGGYTF | TGTGCCAGCAGACCCACAGGGGAAGGCGGCTACACCTTC
TRBJ2-1 | 11 | - | TRBV28 | - | CASSEYNEQFF | TGTGCCAGCAGTGAATATAATGAGCAGTTCTTC